Here is one T cell receptor beta chain with its context. Its cognate antigen is unknown. The PCR employed 60 Vbeta primers together with 13 Jbeta primers. Only in-frame clones appear in the TCRdb table, and some are missing; sequencing was by immunoSEQ multiplex PCR. The sample lists some 200,000 clones; roughly 80% were seen once. CDR3 size: 16 residues. Trimming removed 9 bases at V and 0 bases at J, with 19 bases between. Germline lookup yields CDR1 MNHEY and CDR2 SMNVEV (reference sequence). This sample was taken from a study of cytomegalovirus exposure and HLA in healthy donors. Study results and limitations: Several of the most significant clusters appeared linked to common viral pathogens, based on a later analysis. Follow-up analysis found HLA locus-dependent TCR association rates, highest for DRB1 and lowest for HLA-C. It has been reported that TCR beta sequences accurately predicted the HLA-A and HLA-B alleles of most subjects.

The receptor was derived from a woman between 18 and 30 years old in good health and CMV-seronegative. The source material was PBMCs. The rearrangement joins TRBV27 to TRBJ2-3; tentative D call: TRBD2 (6 bases). CDR3: CASRDGYGRSTDTQYF. DNA for the CDR3: TGTGCCAGTCGGGACGGATACGGGAGAAGCACAGATACGCAGTATTTT.